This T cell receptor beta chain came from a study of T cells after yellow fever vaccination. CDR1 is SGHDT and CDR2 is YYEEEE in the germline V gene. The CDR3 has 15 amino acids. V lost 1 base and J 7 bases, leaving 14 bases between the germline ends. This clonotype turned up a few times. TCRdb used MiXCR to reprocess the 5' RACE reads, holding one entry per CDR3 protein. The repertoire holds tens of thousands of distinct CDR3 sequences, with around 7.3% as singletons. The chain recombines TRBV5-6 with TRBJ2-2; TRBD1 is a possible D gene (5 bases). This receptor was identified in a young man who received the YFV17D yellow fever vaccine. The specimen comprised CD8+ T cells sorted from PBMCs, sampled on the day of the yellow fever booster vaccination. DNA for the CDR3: TGTGCCAGCAGCTTGACAGGCCACATTGACGGGGAGCTGTTTTTT. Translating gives CASSLTGHIDGELFF.